The rows below give T cell receptor beta chains drawn from one sample of a study of blood T cell repertoires in COVID-19. Repertoires were generated with immunoSEQ multiplex PCR, while TCRdb's copy carries only in-frame clones and drops some. The table includes around 110,000 clones, approximately 80% detected once. Specimen: peripheral blood. The receptors here all came from a man between 65 and 85 years old with acute or convalescent COVID-19. Each CDR3 is given with its conserved first and last residue. The D gene is left open where the match is weak. Rows may omit the clone size; those that give it use once, few, many or a size class.

TRBV6-2/TRBV6-3,-,-,TRBJ2-7,TGTGCCAGCAGTTCCTTAGCGGTGGGCTACGAGCAGTACTTC,CASSSLAVGYEQYF
TRBV5-6,-,few,TRBJ2-1,TGTGCCAGCGACAAAACAGGGATCAAGTTCTTC,CASDKTGIKFF
TRBV19,TRBD1,-,TRBJ2-2,TGTGCCAGTAGTATCCTCCGCCCGGACAGGGGTGATGACACCGGGGAGCTGTTTTTT,CASSILRPDRGDDTGELFF
TRBV5-1,TRBD1,-,TRBJ2-7,TGCGCCAGCAGCTTGACAGGGACAGGGATCCTCGAGCAGTACTTC,CASSLTGTGILEQYF
TRBV3-1/TRBV3-2,-,-,TRBJ2-3,TGTGCCAGCAGCCAAGCCGGGGGTTCTAGCACAGATACGCAGTATTTT,CASSQAGGSSTDTQYF
TRBV6-2/TRBV6-3,-,-,TRBJ1-2,TGTGCCAGCAGTTACGAAGGAGACTATGGCTACACCTTC,CASSYEGDYGYTF
TRBV7-2,TRBD2,-,TRBJ2-2,TGTGCCAGCAGCTTAGTGGGGACTAGCGGTGCGAACACCGGGGAGCTGTTTTTT,CASSLVGTSGANTGELFF
TRBV6-4,-,-,TRBJ2-3,TGTGCCAGCAGTGACTCGGGCGGGGCGGCAGATACGCAGTATTTT,CASSDSGGAADTQYF
TRBV4-3,TRBD2,-,TRBJ2-1,TGCGCCAGCAGCCAAGATAGACTAGCGGGGGTGTCCGAGCAGTTCTTC,CASSQDRLAGVSEQFF
TRBV5-1,-,few,TRBJ1-1,TGCGCCAGCAGCTTGGGGGCAGGAGGTGAAGCTTTCTTT,CASSLGAGGEAFF
TRBV6-2/TRBV6-3,TRBD1,once,TRBJ2-1,TGTGCCAGCAGTTACTCTTTCAGGGGGCGTGAAAATGAGCAGTTCTTC,CASSYSFRGRENEQFF
TRBV4-2,-,-,TRBJ1-1,TGTGCCAGCAGCCAATTGGGAGGGACGGCGGACAATGAAGCTTTCTTT,CASSQLGGTADNEAFF
TRBV19,-,-,TRBJ2-3,TGTGCCAGTAGTATAGACCAGGGTGATACGCAGTATTTT,CASSIDQGDTQYF
TRBV5-8,-,-,TRBJ1-1,TGTGCCAGCAGCTTTCGGGGTAGTGCTGAAGCTTTCTTT,CASSFRGSAEAFF
TRBV15,-,-,TRBJ1-4,TGTGCCACCAGCAGAGATCAGACTACTAATGAAAAACTGTTTTTT,CATSRDQTTNEKLFF
TRBV7-2,TRBD1,-,TRBJ1-1,TGTGCCAGCAGCCCCGGGACAGCCATGAACACTGAAGCTTTCTTT,CASSPGTAMNTEAFF
TRBV9,TRBD2,-,TRBJ2-1,TGTGCCAGCAGCCGACTAGCGGGGGGGCTAACTGAGCAGTTCTTC,CASSRLAGGLTEQFF
TRBV5-1,TRBD1,-,TRBJ2-3,TGCGCCAGCAGCTCCCGGGACAGGAGGCTTACTAGCACAGATACGCAGTATTTT,CASSSRDRRLTSTDTQYF
TRBV9,TRBD1,-,TRBJ2-3,TGTGCCAGCAGCGTCGAGACAGGGGGCGATACGCAGTATTTT,CASSVETGGDTQYF
TRBV27,TRBD2,-,TRBJ2-2,TGTGCCAGCAGCTCCGGGGGGGTGGGGAACACCGGGGAGCTGTTTTTT,CASSSGGVGNTGELFF
TRBV7-7,TRBD2,few,TRBJ2-5,TGTGCCAGCAGCTTAACGATCGGACTAGCGGGGAAGGAGACCCAGTACTTC,CASSLTIGLAGKETQYF
TRBV19,TRBD1,-,TRBJ1-2,TGTGCCAGTAGTATGGGACAGGGAGCCTATGGCTACACCTTC,CASSMGQGAYGYTF
TRBV3-1/TRBV3-2,-,-,TRBJ1-4,TGTGCCAGCAGCCAAGGAGAAGAAAAACTGTTTTTT,CASSQGEEKLFF
TRBV5-5,-,-,TRBJ2-6,TGTGCCAGCAGCTTGTTCCCCGGCGGCAGGGCTGGGGCCAACGTCCTGACTTTC,CASSLFPGGRAGANVLTF
TRBV5-1,TRBD1,-,TRBJ1-2,TGCGCCAGCACCCTAGACAGGGACTATGGCTACACCTTC,CASTLDRDYGYTF
TRBV3-1/TRBV3-2,-,-,TRBJ1-1,TGTGCCAGCAGCCCCGGGGGGGGGAGCATGAACACTGAAGCTTTCTTT,CASSPGGGSMNTEAFF